The sequence of this T cell receptor beta chain was determined in a study of OX40 agonist ivuxolimab in advanced cancers. Across the study: Patients received ivuxolimab, an intravenous treatment, every 2 weeks at 0.01 to 10 mg/kg.

Of note for this clone: Its target is not known.

Regarding the study as a whole: Low normalized T-cell clonal expansion was also seen in some nonresponders.

Using immunoSEQ multiplex PCR, the repertoire was profiled, and TCRdb retains in-frame clones only, with some absent. The repertoire consists of around 70,000 clones, with roughly 82% occurring once and the leading ten covering around 5.1%. The CDR3 length is 14 residues. Germline values: CDR1 MNHNS, CDR2 SASEGT. Trimming shortened V by 0 bases and J by 5 bases, and 8 bases separated the two germline ends. The sample here was CD4+ or CD8+ T cells sorted from blood, taken in a trial of the OX40 agonist ivuxolimab. This chain uses TRBV6-1 with TRBJ1-5, with unresolved D. This TCR came from an adult with an advanced solid tumor such as melanoma, head and neck, liver or kidney cancer. In nucleotides, the CDR3 is TGTGCCAGCAGTGAAGCGAGGAGCGATCAGCCCCAGCATTTT. As protein: CASSEARSDQPQHF.